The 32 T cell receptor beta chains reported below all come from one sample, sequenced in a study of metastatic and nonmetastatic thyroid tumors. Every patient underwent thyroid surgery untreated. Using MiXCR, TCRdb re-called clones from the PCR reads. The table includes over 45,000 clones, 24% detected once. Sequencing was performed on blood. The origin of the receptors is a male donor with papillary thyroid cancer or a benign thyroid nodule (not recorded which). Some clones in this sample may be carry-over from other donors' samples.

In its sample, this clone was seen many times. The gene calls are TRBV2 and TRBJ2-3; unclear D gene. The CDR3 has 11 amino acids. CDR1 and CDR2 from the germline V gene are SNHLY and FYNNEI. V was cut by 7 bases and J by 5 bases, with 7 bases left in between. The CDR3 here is CASIIGDTQYF. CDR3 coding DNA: TGTGCCAGCATAATTGGAGATACGCAGTATTTT.

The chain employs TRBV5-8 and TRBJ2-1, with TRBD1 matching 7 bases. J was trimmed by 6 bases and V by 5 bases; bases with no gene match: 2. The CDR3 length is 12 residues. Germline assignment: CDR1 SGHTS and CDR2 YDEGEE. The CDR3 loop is CASRSGGNEQFF. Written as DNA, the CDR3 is TGTGCCAGCAGGTCAGGGGGCAATGAGCAGTTCTTC.

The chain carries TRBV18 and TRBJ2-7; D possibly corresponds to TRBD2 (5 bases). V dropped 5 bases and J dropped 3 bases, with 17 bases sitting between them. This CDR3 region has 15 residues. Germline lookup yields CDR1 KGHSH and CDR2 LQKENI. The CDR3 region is CASSSRLAGHYEQYF. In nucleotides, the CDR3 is TGTGCCAGCTCATCGAGACTCGCGGGCCACTACGAGCAGTACTTC.

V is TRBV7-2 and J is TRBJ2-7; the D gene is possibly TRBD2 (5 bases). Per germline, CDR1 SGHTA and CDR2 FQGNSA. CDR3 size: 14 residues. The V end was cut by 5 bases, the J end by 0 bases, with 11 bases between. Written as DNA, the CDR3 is TGTGCCAGCAGCCCCGGACTCGCCTCCTACGAGCAGTACTTC. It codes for CASSPGLASYEQYF.

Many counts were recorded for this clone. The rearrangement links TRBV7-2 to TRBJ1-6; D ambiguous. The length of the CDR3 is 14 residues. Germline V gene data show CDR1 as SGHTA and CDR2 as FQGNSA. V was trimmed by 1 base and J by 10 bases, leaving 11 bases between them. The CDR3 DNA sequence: TGTGCCAGCAGCTTAGGGGTAGAAAGGTCACCCCTCCACTTT. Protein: CASSLGVERSPLHF.

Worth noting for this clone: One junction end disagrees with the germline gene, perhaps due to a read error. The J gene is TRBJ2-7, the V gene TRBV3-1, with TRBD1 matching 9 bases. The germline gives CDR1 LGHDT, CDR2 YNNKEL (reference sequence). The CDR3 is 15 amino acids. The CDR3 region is CANSPSDRGTYEQYF. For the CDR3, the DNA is TGTGCCAACAGCCCCTCGGACAGGGGAACCTACGAGCAGTACTTC.

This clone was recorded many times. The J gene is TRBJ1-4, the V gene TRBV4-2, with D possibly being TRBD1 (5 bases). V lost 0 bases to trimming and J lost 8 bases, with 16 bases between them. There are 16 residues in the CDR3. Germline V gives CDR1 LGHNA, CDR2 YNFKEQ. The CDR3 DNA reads TGTGCCAGCAGCCAAGATCAGGAGGGGTACGGAGAAAAACTGTTTTTT. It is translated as CASSQDQEGYGEKLFF.

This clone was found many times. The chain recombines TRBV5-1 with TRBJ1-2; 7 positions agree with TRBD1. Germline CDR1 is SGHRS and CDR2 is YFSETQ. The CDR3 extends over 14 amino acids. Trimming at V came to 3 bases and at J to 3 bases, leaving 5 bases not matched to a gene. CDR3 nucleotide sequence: TGCGCCAGCAGCTCAGCCGGGACAGACTATGGCTACACCTTC. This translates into CASSSAGTDYGYTF.

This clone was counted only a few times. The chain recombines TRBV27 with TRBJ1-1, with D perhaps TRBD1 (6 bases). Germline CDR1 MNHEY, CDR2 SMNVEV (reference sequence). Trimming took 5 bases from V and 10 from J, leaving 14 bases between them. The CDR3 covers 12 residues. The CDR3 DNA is TGTGCCAGCAGTGAAAGACTGGGGGCAGCTTTCTTT. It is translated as CASSERLGAAFF.

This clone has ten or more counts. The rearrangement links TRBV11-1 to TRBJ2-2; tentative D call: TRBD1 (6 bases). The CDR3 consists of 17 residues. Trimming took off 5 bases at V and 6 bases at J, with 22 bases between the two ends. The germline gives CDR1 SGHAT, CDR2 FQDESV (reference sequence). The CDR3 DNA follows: TGTGCCAGCAGCGGATTAGGTGCAGGGGATATGGCCGGGGAGCTGTTTTTT. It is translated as CASSGLGAGDMAGELFF.

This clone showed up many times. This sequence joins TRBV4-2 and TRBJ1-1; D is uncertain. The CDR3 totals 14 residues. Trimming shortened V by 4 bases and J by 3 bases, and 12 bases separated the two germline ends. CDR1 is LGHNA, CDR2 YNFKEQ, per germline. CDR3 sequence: CASSPPTAYTEAFF. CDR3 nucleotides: TGTGCCAGCAGCCCCCCCACTGCCTACACTGAAGCTTTCTTT.

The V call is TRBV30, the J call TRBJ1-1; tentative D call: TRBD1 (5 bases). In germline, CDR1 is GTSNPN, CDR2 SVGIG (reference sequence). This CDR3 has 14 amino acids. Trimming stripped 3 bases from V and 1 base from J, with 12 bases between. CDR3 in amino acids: CAWSQQAWNTEAFF. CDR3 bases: TGTGCCTGGAGCCAACAGGCTTGGAACACTGAAGCTTTCTTT.

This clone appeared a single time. The CDR3: CASSLQPGGIYEQYF. CDR3 sequence (DNA): TGTGCCAGCAGTCTACAGCCTGGGGGAATCTACGAGCAGTACTTC. The chain uses TRBV7-3 and TRBJ2-7; D may be TRBD1 or TRBD2 (5 bases each). Germline V CDR1 and CDR2: SGHTA, FQGTGA. CDR3 length equals 15 residues. With 6 bases removed from V and 3 bases from J, the gap between germline ends came to 18 bases.

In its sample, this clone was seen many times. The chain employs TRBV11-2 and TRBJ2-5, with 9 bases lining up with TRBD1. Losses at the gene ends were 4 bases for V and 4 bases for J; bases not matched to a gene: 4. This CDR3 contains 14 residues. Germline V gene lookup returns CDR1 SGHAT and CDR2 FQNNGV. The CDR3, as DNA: TGTGCCAGCAGCTCGACAGGGGGTGTAGAGACCCAGTACTTC. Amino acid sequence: CASSSTGGVETQYF.

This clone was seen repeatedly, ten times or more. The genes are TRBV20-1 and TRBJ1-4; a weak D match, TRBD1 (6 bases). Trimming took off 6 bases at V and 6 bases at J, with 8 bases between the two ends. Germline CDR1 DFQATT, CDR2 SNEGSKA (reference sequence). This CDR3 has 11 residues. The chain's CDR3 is CSARTDEKLFF. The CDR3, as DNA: TGCAGTGCCAGGACAGATGAAAAACTGTTTTTT.

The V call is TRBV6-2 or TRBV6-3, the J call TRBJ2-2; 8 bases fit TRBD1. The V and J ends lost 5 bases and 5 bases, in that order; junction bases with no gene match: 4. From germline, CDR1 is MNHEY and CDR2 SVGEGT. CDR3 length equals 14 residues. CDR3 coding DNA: TGTGCCAGCAGTCCCGGGACAGGAACCGGGGAGCTGTTTTTT. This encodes CASSPGTGTGELFF.

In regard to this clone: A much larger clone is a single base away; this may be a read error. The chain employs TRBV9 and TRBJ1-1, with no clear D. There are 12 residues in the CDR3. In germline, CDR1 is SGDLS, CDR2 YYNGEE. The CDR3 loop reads CAGSVKGTEAFF. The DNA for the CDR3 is TGTGCCGGCAGCGTCAAGGGCACTGAAGCTTTCTTT.

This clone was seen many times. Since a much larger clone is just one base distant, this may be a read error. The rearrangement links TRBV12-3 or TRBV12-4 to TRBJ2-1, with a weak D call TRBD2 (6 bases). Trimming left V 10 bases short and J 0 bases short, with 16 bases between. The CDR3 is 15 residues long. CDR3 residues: CANIPAGGSYNEQFF. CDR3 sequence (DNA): TGTGCCAACATACCGGCCGGGGGCTCCTACAATGAGCAGTTCTTC.

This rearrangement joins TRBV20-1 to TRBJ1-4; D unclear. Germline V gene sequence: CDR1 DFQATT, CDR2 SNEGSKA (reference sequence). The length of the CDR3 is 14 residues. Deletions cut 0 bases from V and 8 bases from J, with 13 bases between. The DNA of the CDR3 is TGCAGTGCTAGAGATAAATTCTCTCTGGAAAAACTGTTTTTT. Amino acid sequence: CSARDKFSLEKLFF.

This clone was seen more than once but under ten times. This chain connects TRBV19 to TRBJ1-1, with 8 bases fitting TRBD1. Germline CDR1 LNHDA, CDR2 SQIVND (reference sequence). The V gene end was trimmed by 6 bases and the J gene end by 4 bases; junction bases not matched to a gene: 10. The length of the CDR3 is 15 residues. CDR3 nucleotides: TGTGCCAGTAGCGCGTCCGACAGGGGAGCCACTGAAGCTTTCTTT. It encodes CASSASDRGATEAFF.

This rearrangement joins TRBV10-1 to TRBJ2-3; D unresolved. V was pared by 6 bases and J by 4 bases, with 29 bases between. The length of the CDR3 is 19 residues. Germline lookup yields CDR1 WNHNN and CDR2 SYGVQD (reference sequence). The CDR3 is CASRILESWEHTHADTQYF. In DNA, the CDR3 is TGCGCCAGCAGGATTCTAGAATCGTGGGAACATACCCACGCAGATACGCAGTATTTT.

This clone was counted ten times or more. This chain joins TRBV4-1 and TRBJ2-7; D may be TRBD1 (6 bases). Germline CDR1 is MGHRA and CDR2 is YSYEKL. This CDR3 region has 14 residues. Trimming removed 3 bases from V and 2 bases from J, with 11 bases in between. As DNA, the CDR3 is TGCGCCAGCAGCCACGTGGACAGAACCTACGAGCAGTACTTC. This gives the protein CASSHVDRTYEQYF.

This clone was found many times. This chain's CDR3 is CASSVGGGRGNSPLHF. DNA for the CDR3: TGTGCCAGCAGCGTAGGGGGAGGCAGGGGTAATTCACCCCTCCACTTT. The chain employs TRBV9 and TRBJ1-6, with D tentatively TRBD1 (6 bases). CDR3 length equals 16 residues. Germline V lookup: CDR1 SGDLS, CDR2 YYNGEE. Trimming took off 0 bases at V and 6 bases at J, with 13 bases between the two ends.

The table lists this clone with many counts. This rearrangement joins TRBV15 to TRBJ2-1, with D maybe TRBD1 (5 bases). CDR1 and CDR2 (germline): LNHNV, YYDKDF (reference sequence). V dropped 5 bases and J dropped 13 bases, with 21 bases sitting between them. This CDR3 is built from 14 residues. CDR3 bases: TGTGCCACCAGCCCTCCCCTGGGGCTCGCTCATCAGTTCTTC. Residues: CATSPPLGLAHQFF.

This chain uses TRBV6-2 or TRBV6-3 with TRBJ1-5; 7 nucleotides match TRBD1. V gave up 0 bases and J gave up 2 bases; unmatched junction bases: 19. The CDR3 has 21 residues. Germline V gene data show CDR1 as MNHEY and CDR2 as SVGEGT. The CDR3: CASSYSNQNGQGDLGNQPQHF. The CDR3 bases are TGTGCCAGCAGTTACTCGAATCAAAATGGGCAGGGGGACTTAGGCAATCAGCCCCAGCATTTT.

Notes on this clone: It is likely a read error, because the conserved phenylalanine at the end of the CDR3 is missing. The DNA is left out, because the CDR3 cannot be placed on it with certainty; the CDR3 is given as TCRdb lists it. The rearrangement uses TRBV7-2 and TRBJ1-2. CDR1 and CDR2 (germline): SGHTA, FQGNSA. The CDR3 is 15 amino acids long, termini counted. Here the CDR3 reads CASSLDRIHPRGYTL.

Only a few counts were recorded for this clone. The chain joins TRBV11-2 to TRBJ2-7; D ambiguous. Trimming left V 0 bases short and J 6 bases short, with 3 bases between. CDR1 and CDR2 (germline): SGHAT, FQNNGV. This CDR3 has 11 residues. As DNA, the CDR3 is TGTGCCAGCAGCTTAGAGGGCGAGCAGTACTTC. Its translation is CASSLEGEQYF.

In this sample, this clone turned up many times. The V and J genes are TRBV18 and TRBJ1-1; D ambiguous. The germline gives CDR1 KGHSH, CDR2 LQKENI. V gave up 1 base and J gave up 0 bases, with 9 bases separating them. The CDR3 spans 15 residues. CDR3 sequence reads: CASSPRRDMNTEAFF. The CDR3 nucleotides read TGTGCCAGCTCACCACGGAGAGACATGAACACTGAAGCTTTCTTT.

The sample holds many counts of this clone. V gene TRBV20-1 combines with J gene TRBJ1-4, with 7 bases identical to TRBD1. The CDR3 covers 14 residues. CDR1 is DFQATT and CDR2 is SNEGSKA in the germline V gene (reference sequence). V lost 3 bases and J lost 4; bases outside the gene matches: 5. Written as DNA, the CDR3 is TGCAGTGCTAGGGAGGGACAGAATAATGAAAAACTGTTTTTT. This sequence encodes CSAREGQNNEKLFF.

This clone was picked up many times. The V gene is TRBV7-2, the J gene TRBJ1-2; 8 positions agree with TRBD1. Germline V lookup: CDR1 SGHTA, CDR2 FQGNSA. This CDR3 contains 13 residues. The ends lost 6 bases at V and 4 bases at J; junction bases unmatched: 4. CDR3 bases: TGTGCCAGCAGTCGGGACAGGCGCTATGGCTACACCTTC. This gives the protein CASSRDRRYGYTF.

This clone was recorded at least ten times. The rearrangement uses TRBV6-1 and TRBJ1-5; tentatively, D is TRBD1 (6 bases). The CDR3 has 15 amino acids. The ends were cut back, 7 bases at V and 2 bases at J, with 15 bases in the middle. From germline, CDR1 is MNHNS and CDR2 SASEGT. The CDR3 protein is CASIPRGGGNQPQHF. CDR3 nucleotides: TGTGCCAGCATCCCCCGGGGGGGCGGCAATCAGCCCCAGCATTTT.

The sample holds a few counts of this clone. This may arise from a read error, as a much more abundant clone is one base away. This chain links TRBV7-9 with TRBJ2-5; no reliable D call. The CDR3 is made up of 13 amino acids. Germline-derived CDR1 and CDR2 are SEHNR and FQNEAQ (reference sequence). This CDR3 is CTSSLVRVETQYF. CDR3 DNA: TGTACCAGCAGCTTAGTACGGGTCGAGACCCAGTACTTC.